These 11 T cell receptor beta chains share one sample of origin, sequenced in a study of CD8 T cells in Susac syndrome. An input of roughly 0.45 to 1 ug of RNA was subjected to reverse transcription using random hexamers. Using its own MiXCR run on the immunoSEQ multiplex PCR reads, TCRdb lists one record per CDR3 protein. The sample includes around 110,000 distinct CDR3 sequences, 95% to 96% of them seen just once. Sequenced sample: CD4+ T cells from PBMCs. The receptor set was obtained from a human donor with Susac syndrome.

The chain uses TRBV13 and TRBJ2-7; D call uncertain. V lost 2 bases to trimming and J lost 4 bases, with 9 bases between them. This CDR3 region has 13 residues. Looked up from germline, CDR1 is PRHDT and CDR2 is FYEKMQ (reference sequence). Here the CDR3 reads CASSLRRSYEQYF. Written as DNA, the CDR3 is TGTGCCAGCAGCTTAAGGCGGTCTTACGAGCAGTACTTC.

The chain uses TRBV25-1 and TRBJ2-5; perhaps D is TRBD1 or TRBD2 (5 bases each). Trimming left V 3 bases short and J 2 bases short, with 13 bases between. The CDR3 sequence is 15 residues long. From germline, CDR1 is MGHDK and CDR2 SYGVNS. CDR3 nucleotides: TGTGCCAGCAGTGATCCCGGGACGCAGCAAGAGACCCAGTACTTC. Encoded protein: CASSDPGTQQETQYF.

The chain has TRBV30 and TRBJ1-1; TRBD1 might be the D (5 bases). This CDR3 is built from 18 residues. Trimming cost V 0 bases and J 0 bases, with 20 bases left between them. Germline CDR1 is GTSNPN and CDR2 is SVGIG (reference sequence). The CDR3 coding sequence is TGTGCCTGGAGTGTAAGGCCGGTGGGGTGGGGCATGAACACTGAAGCTTTCTTT. Its protein product is CAWSVRPVGWGMNTEAFF.

The V call is TRBV12-3 or TRBV12-4, the J call TRBJ2-1, with a weak D call TRBD1 (5 bases). The CDR3 totals 18 residues. Trimming removed 1 base at V and 3 bases at J, with 19 bases between. DNA of the CDR3: TGTGCCAGCAGTTTAGGCTTTGCCAGGGTCCTTAGCTACAATGAGCAGTTCTTC. Protein product: CASSLGFARVLSYNEQFF.

The rearrangement uses TRBV13 and TRBJ2-2; D is uncertain. V was pared by 4 bases and J by 6 bases, with 6 bases between. There are 12 residues in the CDR3. Germline CDR1 PRHDT, CDR2 FYEKMQ (reference sequence). The CDR3 DNA reads TGTGCCAGCAGCTACCGTGCCGGGGAGCTGTTTTTT. This codes for CASSYRAGELFF. The whole variable domain, filled in from reference TRBV13 and TRBJ2-2, reads AAGVIQSPRHLIKEKRETATLKCYPIPRHDTVYWYQQGPGQDPQFLISFYEKMQSDKGSIPDRFSAQQFSDYHSELNMSSLELGDSALYFCASSYRAGELFFGEGSRLTVL.

The chain recombines TRBV5-1 with TRBJ1-1, with D hard to call. The V gene lost 4 bases and the J gene lost 6 bases, with 13 bases spanning the gap. Germline V gene lookup returns CDR1 SGHRS and CDR2 YFSETQ. This CDR3 has 13 residues. The CDR3, as DNA: TGCGCCAGCAGCCCGGAAGGGTGGGCTGAAGCTTTCTTT. It yields the protein CASSPEGWAEAFF.

V is TRBV29-1 and J is TRBJ2-5, with D hard to call. The V end was cut by 7 bases, the J end by 3 bases, with 9 bases between. This CDR3 spans 11 amino acids. Germline V gene sequence: CDR1 SQVTM, CDR2 ANQGSEA. The CDR3: CSARPEETQYF. In DNA form, the CDR3 reads TGCAGCGCGCGGCCAGAAGAGACCCAGTACTTC.

This sequence joins TRBV20-1 and TRBJ2-5; D is undetermined. Deletions cut 2 bases from V and 2 bases from J, with 9 bases between. The CDR3 spans 13 residues. The germline CDR1 and CDR2 sequences are DFQATT and SNEGSKA (reference sequence). CDR3 sequence (DNA): TGCAGTGCTAGAATGGCCCAACAAGAGACCCAGTACTTC. As protein: CSARMAQQETQYF.

This chain uses TRBV24-1 with TRBJ2-7; D perhaps matches TRBD1 (5 bases). The germline CDR1 and CDR2 sequences are KGHDR and SFDVKD. Trimming shortened V by 3 bases and J by 6 bases, and 8 bases separated the two germline ends. The length of the CDR3 is 12 residues. For the CDR3, the DNA is TGTGCCACCAGTGATAAGACAGTCGAGCAGTACTTC. Its translation is CATSDKTVEQYF.

The chain links TRBV5-6 to TRBJ1-1; maybe TRBD1 (5 bases). V was shortened by 0 bases and J by 4 bases, with 22 bases between the two germline ends. This CDR3 contains 18 residues. Germline CDR1 reads SGHDT; CDR2 reads YYEEEE. The CDR3 DNA reads TGTGCCAGCAGCTTGGCCAGAGGGCAGGGCCGAGAGGTCACTGAAGCTTTCTTT. This translates into CASSLARGQGREVTEAFF.

The rearrangement uses TRBV7-9 and TRBJ2-3; TRBD1 matches 7 bases. The CDR3 is made up of 14 amino acids. Germline values: CDR1 SEHNR, CDR2 FQNEAQ (reference sequence). The ends lost 5 bases at V and 3 bases at J; junction bases unmatched: 5. CDR3 sequence: CASSPDRATDTQYF. CDR3 DNA: TGTGCCAGCAGCCCCGACAGGGCGACAGATACGCAGTATTTT.